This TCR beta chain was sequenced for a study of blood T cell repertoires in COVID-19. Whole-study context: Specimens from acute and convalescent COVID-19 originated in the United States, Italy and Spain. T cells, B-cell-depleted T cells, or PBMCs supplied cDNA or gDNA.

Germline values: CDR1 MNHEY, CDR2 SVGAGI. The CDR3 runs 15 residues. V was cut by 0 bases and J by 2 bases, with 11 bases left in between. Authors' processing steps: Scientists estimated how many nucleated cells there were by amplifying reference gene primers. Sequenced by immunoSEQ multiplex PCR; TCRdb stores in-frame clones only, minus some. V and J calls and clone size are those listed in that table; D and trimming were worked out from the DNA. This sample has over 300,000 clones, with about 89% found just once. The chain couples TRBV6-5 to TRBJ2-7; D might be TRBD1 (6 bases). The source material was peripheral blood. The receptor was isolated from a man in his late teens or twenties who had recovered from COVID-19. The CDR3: CASSYSSRGAYEQYF. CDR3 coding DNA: TGTGCCAGCAGTTACTCGAGCAGGGGAGCCTACGAGCAGTACTTC.